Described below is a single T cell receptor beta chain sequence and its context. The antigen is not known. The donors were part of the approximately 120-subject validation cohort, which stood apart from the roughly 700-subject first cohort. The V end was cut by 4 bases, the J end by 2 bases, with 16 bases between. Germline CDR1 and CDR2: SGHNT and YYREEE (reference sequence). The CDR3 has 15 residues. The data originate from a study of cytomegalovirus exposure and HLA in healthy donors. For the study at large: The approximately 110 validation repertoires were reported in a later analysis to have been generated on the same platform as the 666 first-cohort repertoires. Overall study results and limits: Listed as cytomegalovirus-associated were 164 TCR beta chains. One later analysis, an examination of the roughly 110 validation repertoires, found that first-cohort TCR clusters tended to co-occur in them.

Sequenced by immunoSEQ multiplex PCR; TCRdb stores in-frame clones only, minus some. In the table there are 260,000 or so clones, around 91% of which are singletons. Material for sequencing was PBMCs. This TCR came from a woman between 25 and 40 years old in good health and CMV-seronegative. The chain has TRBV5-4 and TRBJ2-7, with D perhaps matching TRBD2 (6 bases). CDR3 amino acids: CASSRGRDFAYEQYF. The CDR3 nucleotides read TGTGCCAGCAGCCGGGGTAGGGACTTTGCCTACGAGCAGTACTTC.